The rows below give T cell receptor beta chains drawn from one sample of a study of chemoradiotherapy in HPV16-positive cancers. TCRdb's table, derived via immunoSEQ multiplex PCR, lists solely in-frame clones and lacks some. Of 6,500 to 8,500 clones in the sample, around 82% are singletons; the top ten hold 6.5%. The sample in question was tumor tissue, obtained from a patient who underwent chemoradiotherapy. All receptors derive from a human donor with HPV-associated anogenital cancer. CDR3s include the opening cysteine and the closing phenylalanine or tryptophan. D genes are given only for firm matches. The listing skips clone size in some rows; elsewhere it reads once, few, many or a size class.

d_call	clone_size	v_call	j_call	cdr3_nt	cdr3_aa
NA	NA	TRBV29-1	TRBJ1-1	TGCAGCATGAGGGACCGGGACATTAACACTGAAGCTTTCTTT	CSMRDRDINTEAFF
NA	NA	TRBV29-1	TRBJ2-3	TGCAGCGTTGGACTAGACACAGATACGCAGTATTTT	CSVGLDTDTQYF
NA	NA	TRBV25-1	TRBJ1-4	TGTGCCAGCAGTGAGCCGATCAATGAAAAACTGTTTTTT	CASSEPINEKLFF
TRBD2	NA	TRBV30	TRBJ2-2	TGTGCCTGGAGTCCCTGGAAGCCCTTGGGACTAGCGGGGGAGGAGACCGGGGAGCTGTTTTTT	CAWSPWKPLGLAGEETGELFF
NA	NA	TRBV5-6	TRBJ2-7	TGTGCCAGCAGCTTCGGGACCGATGCCTACGAGCAGTACTTC	CASSFGTDAYEQYF
NA	NA	TRBV18	TRBJ1-6	TGTGCCAGCTCGTCTAAAAGCTCCTATAATTCACCCCTCCACTTT	CASSSKSSYNSPLHF
NA	NA	TRBV6-6	TRBJ1-4	TGTGCCAGCAAAACAGGTGGAGCTAATGAAAAACTGTTTTTT	CASKTGGANEKLFF
NA	few	TRBV5-1	TRBJ1-2	TGCGCCAGCAGCTTGGCCGAGGGAGGGGCCATAAGGGGTGGCTACACCTTC	CASSLAEGGAIRGGYTF
NA	few	TRBV29-1	TRBJ1-1	TGCAGCGTTGGGCGTAGAAATTTAGGCTGGGCTTTCTTT	CSVGRRNLGWAFF
NA	NA	TRBV5-1	TRBJ1-2	TGCGCCAGCAGCTTCGTAGCTGACTTGGCTGGCTACACCTTC	CASSFVADLAGYTF
NA	NA	TRBV2	TRBJ1-3	TGTGCCAGCAGCGCTTACGCGGACTCTGGAAACACCATATATTTT	CASSAYADSGNTIYF
TRBD1	once	TRBV11-3	TRBJ2-2	TGTGCCAGCAGCCATGGACAGGACATCACCGGGGAGCTGTTTTTT	CASSHGQDITGELFF
TRBD1	NA	TRBV19	TRBJ2-7	TGTGCCAGTAGTAGCCCCAGGGACAGGGGCTCCTACGAGCAGTACTTC	CASSSPRDRGSYEQYF
TRBD1	NA	TRBV7-2	TRBJ2-7	TGTGCCAGCAGCTTTGGGACAGGGGGTTTAGAGCAGTACTTC	CASSFGTGGLEQYF
TRBD2	NA	TRBV5-6	TRBJ2-7	TGTGCCAGCAGCTTGAAGGCGGGGGGGGGACACGAGCAGTACTTC	CASSLKAGGGHEQYF
NA	NA	TRBV4-1	TRBJ2-6	TGCGCCAGCAGCGCCCGGCGTGTCCTGACTTTC	CASSARRVLTF
NA	NA	TRBV10-3	TRBJ1-2	TGTGCCATCAGTGGGACAGTCTATGGCTACACCTTC	CAISGTVYGYTF
TRBD1	NA	TRBV11-2	TRBJ1-2	TGTGCCAGCAGCCGGGACAGTTTAGGGATAGAAGCCTATGGCTACACCTTC	CASSRDSLGIEAYGYTF
NA	few	TRBV5-6	TRBJ1-1	TGTGCCAGCAGCGAGGGTCGGAGGACTGAAGCTTTCTTT	CASSEGRRTEAFF
TRBD2	NA	TRBV19	TRBJ2-1	TGTGCCAGTAGTATTGGGCTAGCGGGGGTGAATGAGCAGTTCTTC	CASSIGLAGVNEQFF
NA	few	TRBV25-1	TRBJ2-7	TGTGCCAGCAGTGAATATCGGGGGCGAGGAGACGAGCAGTACTTC	CASSEYRGRGDEQYF
NA	NA	TRBV19	TRBJ1-5	TGTGCCAGTAATCCTGCAGGGAAGAATCAGCCCCAGCATTTT	CASNPAGKNQPQHF
NA	NA	TRBV5-1	TRBJ1-6	TGCGCCAGCAGCGTGGACAGCGGTTATTCACCCCTCCACTTT	CASSVDSGYSPLHF
TRBD1	few	TRBV29-1	TRBJ2-7	TGCAGCGTTGTTAGGGACAGGGTTAAGGGCGAGCAGTACTTC	CSVVRDRVKGEQYF